This T cell receptor beta chain was observed in a study of lymphopenia after photon versus proton radiotherapy. This CDR3 is 13 amino acids long. CDR1 SGHVS and CDR2 FQNEAQ come from the germline V gene. Trimming took 3 bases from V and 1 from J, leaving 6 bases between them. General study points: Oligoclonal CD8+ Temra expansion after nadir drove photon patients' diversity drop. Under photons, naive T cells and diversity fell while effector/memory populations rose.

A remark on this clone: Its specificity is not known.

Here immunoSEQ multiplex PCR was the method, and the copy in TCRdb shows in-frame clones only, minus some. The table has approximately 150,000 clones, around 85% seen once. The sample was peripheral blood, taken from a patient treated with photon-based radiotherapy. The J gene is TRBJ1-1, the V gene TRBV7-8; D is undetermined. The clonotype originates from a middle-aged man with gastric cancer. The CDR3 loop is CASSFDKNTEAFF. In DNA form, the CDR3 reads TGTGCCAGCAGCTTTGACAAGAACACTGAAGCTTTCTTT.